Listed below are T cell receptor beta chains from one sample, sequenced in a study of blood T cell repertoires in COVID-19. Only in-frame clones appear in the TCRdb table, and some are missing; sequencing was by immunoSEQ multiplex PCR. The repertoire holds hundreds of thousands of clones, with 80% to 90% as singletons. Sequencing was carried out using PBMCs or T cells enriched from blood (not recorded which). Receptors originate from a woman between 25 and 40 years old with acute COVID-19. CDR3s include the opening cysteine and the closing phenylalanine or tryptophan. A D gene is named only where the DNA matches it firmly. Not all rows give a size; the values are once, few, many and, for expanded clones, a class.

cdr3_aa	cdr3_nt	v_call	j_call	clone_size	d_call
CASSFGQPNTDTQYF	TGTGCCAGCAGCTTCGGACAGCCGAACACAGATACGCAGTATTTT	TRBV7-9	TRBJ2-3	.	.
CASSDFSRTTEQFF	TGTGCCAGCAGTGATTTTTCCAGGACTACAGAGCAGTTCTTC	TRBV6-1	TRBJ2-1	.	.
CASSRQVSEDTEAFF	TGTGCCAGCAGCCGCCAAGTATCAGAAGACACTGAAGCTTTCTTT	TRBV3-1/TRBV3-2	TRBJ1-1	.	.
CASSQDGATDTQYF	TGCGCCAGCAGCCAAGATGGGGCCACAGATACGCAGTATTTT	TRBV4-1	TRBJ2-3	.	.
CATLGGAGSNTIYF	TGTGCCACCTTGGGGGGGGCAGGTTCAAACACCATATATTTT	TRBV19	TRBJ1-3	.	.
CASSLDVLGQGMKDTEAFF	TGTGCCAGCAGCTTAGATGTGCTGGGACAGGGGATGAAGGACACTGAAGCTTTCTTT	TRBV11-2	TRBJ1-1	.	TRBD1
CASSPREESGLAGKETQYF	TGTGCCAGCAGCCCCCGAGAGGAATCGGGACTAGCGGGTAAAGAGACCCAGTACTTC	TRBV7-2	TRBJ2-5	.	TRBD2
CASRPLSGTSGGTDTQYF	TGTGCCAGCAGGCCTCTTTCCGGGACTAGCGGGGGTACAGATACGCAGTATTTT	TRBV6-2/TRBV6-3	TRBJ2-3	.	TRBD2
CASSLDHPTGAYGYTF	TGTGCCAGCAGTTTGGACCACCCGACAGGGGCCTATGGCTACACCTTC	TRBV27	TRBJ1-2	.	TRBD1
CASSLGDQPQHF	TGTGCCAGCAGCTTAGGAGATCAGCCCCAGCATTTT	TRBV5-6	TRBJ1-5	.	.
CASSLTQIRGTQYF	TGTGCCAGCAGCTTAACACAGATCCGGGGGACCCAGTACTTC	TRBV11-2	TRBJ2-5	.	.
CASTWIGQGQETQYF	TGCGCCAGCACCTGGATCGGACAGGGGCAAGAGACCCAGTACTTC	TRBV5-1	TRBJ2-5	.	TRBD1
CASSLLRNTEAFF	TGTGCCAGCAGTTTGTTGAGAAACACTGAAGCTTTCTTT	TRBV27	TRBJ1-1	.	.
CASSLSGTGFLTSTEAFF	TGTGCCAGCAGCTTATCCGGGACAGGGTTTTTGACGAGCACTGAAGCTTTCTTT	TRBV5-5	TRBJ1-1	.	TRBD1
CASSFDRAEAFF	TGCGCCAGCAGCTTTGACAGGGCTGAAGCTTTCTTT	TRBV5-1	TRBJ1-1	.	TRBD1
CASSTTASSYNEQFF	TGTGCCAGCAGCACGACTGCGAGCTCCTACAATGAGCAGTTCTTC	TRBV11-2	TRBJ2-1	.	.
CASSKRTGVEGYTF	TGTGCCAGCAGCAAAAGGACAGGGGTGGAGGGCTACACCTTC	TRBV5-6	TRBJ1-2	.	TRBD1
CASSLVGAGGYGYTF	TGCGCCAGCAGCTTGGTCGGTGCCGGTGGCTATGGCTACACCTTC	TRBV5-1	TRBJ1-2	.	.
CASSLGGGNTEAFF	TGTGCCAGCAGCCTTGGAGGTGGGAACACTGAAGCTTTCTTT	TRBV13	TRBJ1-1	.	.
CASSYDGGGGGSANEKLFF	TGTGCCAGCAGTTACGATGGTGGAGGGGGCGGTTCGGCTAATGAAAAACTGTTTTTT	TRBV6-2/TRBV6-3	TRBJ1-4	.	TRBD1
CATILTGPANTEAFF	TGTGCCACGATATTGACAGGGCCGGCGAACACTGAAGCTTTCTTT	TRBV6-5	TRBJ1-1	.	TRBD1
CASTLPGGVETQYF	TGTGCCAGCACCCTGCCAGGGGGCGTGGAGACCCAGTACTTC	TRBV5-6	TRBJ2-5	.	TRBD1
CASSLSDRTYSYEQYF	TGTGCCAGCAGCTTGAGCGACAGGACCTACTCCTACGAGCAGTACTTC	TRBV5-4	TRBJ2-7	.	.
CASSTRGSRAEQFF	TGTGCCAGCAGCACCAGGGGCTCCCGGGCGGAGCAGTTCTTC	TRBV4-2	TRBJ2-1	.	.
CASSIGQGGLSNYGYTF	TGTGCCAGCAGCATAGGACAGGGGGGCCTTTCTAACTATGGCTACACCTTC	TRBV7-2	TRBJ1-2	.	TRBD1
CASSRVPGQGQPQHF	TGTGCCAGCAGCCGCGTCCCGGGACAGGGGCAGCCCCAGCATTTT	TRBV3-1/TRBV3-2	TRBJ1-5	.	TRBD1
CASSSRRRPEGLFF	TGTGCCAGCAGCTCACGAAGAAGGCCTGAGGGACTGTTTTTT	TRBV5-6	TRBJ1-4	.	.
CASSLDLPGGFYEQYF	TGTGCCAGCAGTTTAGATTTGCCAGGTGGGTTCTACGAGCAGTACTTC	TRBV27	TRBJ2-7	.	.
CASSPGQGTSSGNTIYF	TGTGCCAGCAGCCCCGGACAAGGCACCAGCTCTGGAAACACCATATATTTT	TRBV5-4	TRBJ1-3	.	.
CASRDSQRYGYTF	TGTGCCAGCAGGGACAGCCAGCGGTATGGCTACACCTTC	TRBV2	TRBJ1-2	.	.
CASSSGYGYTF	TGTGCCAGCAGCTCGGGATATGGCTACACCTTC	TRBV2	TRBJ1-2	.	.
CASSPQATTGLGHDYGYTF	TGTGCCAGTAGTCCTCAGGCCACCACAGGGCTCGGGCACGACTATGGCTACACCTTC	TRBV19	TRBJ1-2	.	.
CASSKGVAGTGNTGELFF	TGTGCCAGTAGCAAAGGGGTCGCCGGGACAGGGAACACCGGGGAGCTGTTTTTT	TRBV19	TRBJ2-2	once	TRBD1
CASSWGLAKDEQYF	TGTGCCAGCAGCTGGGGACTAGCGAAAGACGAGCAGTACTTC	TRBV7-2	TRBJ2-7	once	TRBD2
CASSSRLAGDETQYF	TGTGCCAGCAGTTCGCGGCTAGCGGGGGACGAGACCCAGTACTTC	TRBV7-9	TRBJ2-5	.	TRBD2
CASSSVRGWYTEAFF	TGTGCCAGCAGCAGCGTTAGGGGTTGGTACACTGAAGCTTTCTTT	TRBV21-1	TRBJ1-1	.	.
CASSLGQGSTEAFF	TGCGCCAGCAGCTTGGGGCAGGGAAGCACTGAAGCTTTCTTT	TRBV5-1	TRBJ1-1	.	.
CASSMVLRTGGGYTF	TGTGCCAGTAGTATGGTACTCAGGACAGGGGGCGGCTACACCTTC	TRBV19	TRBJ1-2	.	TRBD1
CASRRLAGDNEQFF	TGCGCCAGCAGACGACTAGCGGGGGACAATGAGCAGTTCTTC	TRBV4-3	TRBJ2-1	.	TRBD2
CASRSTVNTGELFF	TGTGCCAGCCGATCGACAGTGAACACCGGGGAGCTGTTTTTT	TRBV6-6	TRBJ2-2	once	.
CASSLLGRGTEAFF	TGTGCCAGCAGCCTTCTTGGGAGGGGCACTGAAGCTTTCTTT	TRBV7-9	TRBJ1-1	.	.
CASSLGVAGGPGADTQYF	TGTGCCAGCAGCTTAGGTGTAGCGGGGGGCCCGGGCGCAGATACGCAGTATTTT	TRBV11-3	TRBJ2-3	.	TRBD2
CSDWGGDYGYTF	TGCAGCGACTGGGGAGGGGACTATGGCTACACCTTC	TRBV29-1	TRBJ1-2	.	.
CASSLAWQDTGELFF	TGTGCCAGCAGCTTAGCGTGGCAGGACACCGGGGAGCTGTTTTTT	TRBV7-2	TRBJ2-2	.	.
CASSLQDPPLHF	TGTGCCAGCAGTCTACAGGATCCACCCCTCCACTTT	TRBV2	TRBJ1-6	.	.
CASSSGALAGGTDTQYF	TGTGCCAGCAGTTCTGGGGCTCTGGCGGGGGGCACAGATACGCAGTATTTT	TRBV27	TRBJ2-3	.	TRBD2
CACRGGLGGTEAFF	TGCGCCTGTCGCGGGGGGCTCGGTGGCACTGAAGCTTTCTTT	TRBV5-1	TRBJ1-1	.	.
CASSHPNPGQGKNSPLHF	TGCGCCAGCAGCCATCCGAACCCCGGACAGGGAAAGAATTCACCCCTCCACTTT	TRBV4-3	TRBJ1-6	.	TRBD1
CASSQEGTGVGETQYF	TGCGCCAGCAGCCAAGAAGGGACAGGGGTCGGAGAGACCCAGTACTTC	TRBV4-1	TRBJ2-5	.	TRBD1
CASRPDREFRTDTQYF	TGCGCCAGCAGGCCGGACAGGGAATTCCGCACAGATACGCAGTATTTT	TRBV10-1	TRBJ2-3	.	TRBD1
CASSQGGVHEQYF	TGTGCCAGCAGCCAAGGCGGCGTCCACGAGCAGTACTTC	TRBV3-1/TRBV3-2	TRBJ2-7	once	.
CASSPYRGGYGYTF	TGCGCCAGCAGCCCGTACAGGGGCGGGTATGGCTACACCTTC	TRBV4-3	TRBJ1-2	once	TRBD1
CASSYRGSQPQHF	TGTGCCAGCAGTTACAGGGGAAGCCAGCCCCAGCATTTT	TRBV6-5	TRBJ1-5	.	.
CASSLGLNSDEQFF	TGTGCCAGCAGTTTGGGACTCAACTCCGATGAGCAGTTCTTC	TRBV6-5	TRBJ2-1	.	.
CASSTRLAGIKREQFF	TGTGCCAGCAGCACCCGACTAGCGGGGATAAAACGCGAGCAGTTCTTC	TRBV7-9	TRBJ2-1	once	TRBD2
CASSQGLGSNQPQHF	TGCGCCAGCAGCCAAGGACTAGGGAGCAATCAGCCCCAGCATTTT	TRBV4-3	TRBJ1-5	few	.
CATSRDFQGKSAFF	TGTGCCACCAGCAGAGATTTTCAGGGGAAGTCGGCTTTCTTT	TRBV15	TRBJ1-1	.	.